This T cell receptor (beta chain) was sequenced for a study of blood T cell repertoires in COVID-19. In the study overall: COVID-19 samples, acute and convalescent, were from the United States, Italy and Spain. The cDNA or gDNA used as material had been derived from T cells, B-cell-depleted T cells, or PBMCs.

TCRdb keeps only in-frame clones here, not all; method: immunoSEQ multiplex PCR. In the table there are 500,000 to 600,000 clones, about 89% of which are singletons. There are 13 residues in the CDR3. CDR1 is SNHLY, CDR2 FYNNEI, per germline. V shed 8 bases and J shed 3 bases, with 13 bases lying between them. The chain carries TRBV2 and TRBJ1-2; D gene ambiguous. Sample: peripheral blood. The sequence was collected from a woman aged 45-59 years with COVID-19, enrolled during active disease. The CDR3 DNA reads as TGTGCCAGCCGAGGGAGGCCTGACTATGGCTACACCTTC. Its protein product is CASRGRPDYGYTF.